A selection of T cell receptor beta chains follows, all from one sample in a study of T cell responses to AZD1222 COVID-19 vaccine. The protocol was immunoSEQ multiplex PCR, while the TCRdb copy is restricted to in-frame clones and leaves out a portion. The sample includes 99,000 or so clones, around nine tenths seen only once; the top ten take about 3%. The material was peripheral blood, obtained on day 0 of AZD1222 vaccination. These receptors were obtained from an adult in good health. The CDR3 runs from the conserved cysteine through the conserved F or W. The D gene is left open where the match is weak. Rows give clone size only sometimes, using once, few, many, or a class for an expanded clone.

v_gene	j_gene	d_gene	abundance	CDR3aa	CDR3nt
TRBV9	TRBJ2-7	TRBD1	-	CASSVGPGTAYEQYF	TGTGCCAGCAGCGTAGGCCCGGGGACAGCCTACGAGCAGTACTTC
TRBV6-5	TRBJ2-1	-	-	CASSLTTPHNEQFF	TGTGCCAGCAGCTTAACGACGCCTCACAATGAGCAGTTCTTC
TRBV27	TRBJ2-5	TRBD1	-	CASKDRGGRTPQETQYF	TGTGCCAGCAAGGACAGGGGCGGGAGAACTCCTCAAGAGACCCAGTACTTC
TRBV19	TRBJ1-3	TRBD1	-	CASPPRGQGEFGNTIYF	TGTGCCAGTCCTCCCCGTGGACAGGGAGAATTTGGAAACACCATATATTTT
TRBV6-5	TRBJ2-4	-	-	CASSRDTLEQYF	TGTGCCAGCAGCCGGGACACCCTAGAACAGTACTTC
TRBV9	TRBJ2-2	-	-	CASSPRPAGDRELFF	TGTGCCAGCAGCCCAAGACCGGCGGGCGACCGGGAGCTGTTTTTT
TRBV5-1	TRBJ2-2	-	-	CASSLGLPGGTGELFF	TGTGCCAGCAGCTTGGGTCTACCCGGGGGCACCGGGGAGCTGTTTTTT
TRBV6-4	TRBJ2-1	TRBD2	-	CASSDSSGGANEQFF	TGTGCCAGCAGTGACTCGAGCGGGGGGGCCAATGAGCAGTTCTTC
TRBV6-4	TRBJ2-3	-	-	CASSDSGKIVTDTQYF	TGTGCCAGCAGTGACTCGGGGAAAATAGTAACAGATACGCAGTATTTT
TRBV13	TRBJ1-5	-	-	CASSLGGIGQPQHF	TGTGCCAGCAGCTTAGGGGGGATAGGGCAGCCCCAGCATTTT
TRBV18	TRBJ1-4	-	-	CASSLLQGARPTNEKLFF	TGTGCCAGCTCACTGTTGCAAGGGGCCCGCCCAACTAATGAAAAACTGTTTTTT
TRBV4-1	TRBJ1-1	-	-	CASSQQGGSQTEAFF	TGCGCCAGCAGCCAACAGGGCGGCAGTCAAACTGAAGCTTTCTTT
TRBV7-7	TRBJ2-1	-	-	CASSLAPGSGNEQFF	TGTGCTAGCAGCTTAGCCCCGGGTTCCGGCAATGAGCAGTTCTTC
TRBV9	TRBJ1-1	-	-	CASSVVGRAEAFF	TGTGCCAGCAGCGTAGTAGGGAGGGCTGAAGCTTTCTTT
TRBV4-2	TRBJ1-2	-	once	CASSQDALNYGYTF	TGTGCCAGCAGCCAAGACGCGCTCAACTATGGCTACACCTTC
TRBV12-3/TRBV12-4	TRBJ2-7	-	-	CASSLDGGYEQYF	TGTGCCAGCAGTTTAGATGGGGGCTACGAGCAGTACTTC
TRBV29-1	TRBJ1-4	-	-	CSVTGTSTEKLFF	TGCAGCGTTACTGGGACATCAACTGAAAAACTGTTTTTT
TRBV6-2/TRBV6-3	TRBJ1-6	TRBD1	-	CASSHDRARNSPLHF	TGTGCCAGCAGCCACGACAGGGCGAGGAATTCACCCCTCCACTTT
TRBV5-4	TRBJ1-2	TRBD1	-	CASSGGQKNYGYTF	TGTGCCAGCAGCGGGGGACAGAAAAACTATGGCTACACCTTC
TRBV27	TRBJ2-3	TRBD2	-	CASKNGGANTQYF	TGTGCCAGCAAGAACGGGGGGGCGAATACGCAGTATTTT
TRBV7-2	TRBJ1-1	TRBD1	-	CASSFGQGPNTEAFF	TGTGCCAGCAGCTTCGGACAGGGCCCGAACACTGAAGCTTTCTTT
TRBV12-5	TRBJ2-1	TRBD2	-	CASGLVLGTSAYNEQFF	TGTGCTAGTGGTTTGGTACTCGGGACTAGTGCCTACAATGAGCAGTTCTTC
TRBV2	TRBJ1-5	-	-	CASIGGRNQPQHF	TGTGCCAGCATCGGGGGCCGGAATCAGCCCCAGCATTTT
TRBV6-2/TRBV6-3	TRBJ1-5	TRBD1	-	CASSYGRGLVQPQHF	TGTGCCAGCAGTTACGGCAGGGGGCTTGTTCAGCCCCAGCATTTT
TRBV6-1	TRBJ1-6	-	-	CASSEDGVLVRSPLHF	TGTGCCAGCAGTGAAGACGGGGTTTTGGTAAGGTCACCCCTCCACTTT
TRBV4-3	TRBJ1-2	-	-	CASSQGYNGDYGYTF	TGCGCCAGCAGCCAAGGGTACAACGGAGACTATGGCTACACCTTC
TRBV10-3	TRBJ1-1	-	-	CAINPGGAVAFF	TGTGCCATCAACCCCGGGGGAGCTGTAGCTTTCTTT
TRBV19	TRBJ2-5	TRBD2	few	CASSGGGVAGFLRETQYF	TGTGCCAGTAGTGGCGGTGGGGTAGCGGGGTTTCTTAGAGAGACCCAGTACTTC
TRBV7-9	TRBJ2-1	-	-	CASSLWTGTYNEQFF	TGTGCCAGCAGCTTGTGGACGGGAACCTACAATGAGCAGTTCTTC
TRBV7-2	TRBJ2-1	-	-	CASSLGGASSYNEQFF	TGTGCCAGCAGCTTAGGGGGGGCCAGCTCCTACAATGAGCAGTTCTTC
TRBV18	TRBJ2-6	-	-	CASSHSSGANVLTF	TGTGCCAGCTCCCATAGCTCTGGGGCCAACGTCCTGACTTTC
TRBV11-3	TRBJ2-1	-	once	CASSLGFGGSSYNEQFF	TGTGCCAGCAGCTTAGGGTTTGGCGGTTCCTCCTACAATGAGCAGTTCTTC
TRBV7-2	TRBJ1-1	-	-	CASSPRRGVGTEAFF	TGTGCCAGCAGCCCGAGGAGGGGCGTGGGCACTGAAGCTTTCTTT
TRBV27	TRBJ2-1	TRBD1	-	CASATSTGISYNEQFF	TGTGCCAGCGCCACCTCGACAGGGATCTCCTACAATGAGCAGTTCTTC
TRBV19	TRBJ2-2	-	few	CASSLDLPGELFF	TGTGCCAGTAGTTTAGACCTACCCGGGGAGCTGTTTTTT
TRBV5-8	TRBJ1-2	-	-	CASSFRTEYGYTF	TGTGCCAGCAGCTTTCGGACAGAATATGGCTACACCTTC
TRBV4-2	TRBJ2-5	TRBD2	-	CASSQAGRGGLETQYF	TGTGCCAGCAGCCAAGCAGGGCGGGGGGGCCTTGAGACCCAGTACTTC